Listed below are T cell receptor beta chains from one sample, sequenced in a study of cytomegalovirus exposure and HLA in healthy donors. The assay was immunoSEQ multiplex PCR, and TCRdb's table has in-frame clones only and misses some. This table has 29,000 or so clones, approximately 62% appearing once. Sequenced input: PBMCs. The receptors stem from a male donor in good health and CMV-seropositive. Each CDR3 is given with its conserved first and last residue. D genes are given only for firm matches. Clone size is not always given. Where it is, it says once, few, many or a class for expanded clones.

>TRBV6-5|TRBD1|TRBJ1-5|few
CASRPGTAINQPQHF
TGTGCCAGCAGACCCGGGACAGCGATCAATCAGCCCCAGCATTTT
>TRBV7-3|NA|TRBJ2-1|NA
CASSLESYNEQFF
TGTGCCAGCAGCCTAGAATCCTACAATGAGCAGTTCTTC
>TRBV2|NA|TRBJ1-1|many
CASVRGGGGQRNTEAFF
TGTGCCAGCGTGAGGGGGGGAGGCGGACAACGGAACACTGAAGCTTTCTTT
>TRBV5-1|TRBD1|TRBJ1-1|NA
CASSLDPHRGSTEAFF
TGCGCCAGCAGCTTGGATCCCCACAGGGGGTCCACTGAAGCTTTCTTT
>TRBV9|NA|TRBJ2-1|NA
CASSVQDGGGEQFF
TGTGCCAGCAGCGTTCAGGACGGAGGCGGTGAGCAGTTCTTC
>TRBV7-8|NA|TRBJ2-3|NA
CASSLRDGGASTDTQYF
TGTGCCAGCAGCTTACGTGATGGCGGGGCTAGCACAGATACGCAGTATTTT
>TRBV6-1|NA|TRBJ2-7|NA
CASSDHGGGSYEQYF
TGTGCCAGCAGTGACCACGGGGGTGGTAGCTACGAGCAGTACTTC
>TRBV6-6|TRBD1|TRBJ1-1|few
CASRYAGQVEAFF
TGTGCCAGCAGATACGCAGGACAGGTTGAAGCTTTCTTT
>TRBV29-1|TRBD1|TRBJ1-2|NA
CSVTGQGFGYGYTF
TGCAGCGTGACTGGACAGGGGTTTGGTTATGGCTACACCTTC
>TRBV2|TRBD2|TRBJ2-7|few
CASSRLAGGYEQYF
TGTGCCAGCAGTCGACTAGCGGGAGGATACGAGCAGTACTTC
>TRBV28|NA|TRBJ2-3|NA
CASSFRDTQYF
TGTGCCAGCAGTTTCCGGGATACGCAGTATTTT
>TRBV5-1|NA|TRBJ2-3|NA
CASSRLGADTDTQYF
TGCGCCAGCAGCCGCCTAGGGGCGGACACAGATACGCAGTATTTT
>TRBV21-1|NA|TRBJ2-6|few
CASSKPPDQGRANVLTF
TGTGCCAGCAGCAAACCCCCAGACCAGGGAAGGGCCAACGTCCTGACTTTC
>TRBV7-9|TRBD2|TRBJ2-7|once
CASSGEGLADYEQYF
TGTGCCAGCAGCGGAGAGGGACTAGCGGACTACGAGCAGTACTTC
>TRBV4-1|NA|TRBJ2-1|NA
CASSQDDLGENEQFF
TGCGCCAGCAGCCAAGATGACCTCGGGGAGAATGAGCAGTTCTTC
>TRBV6-1|TRBD1|TRBJ2-4|NA
CASSWTGGNIQYF
TGTGCCAGCAGCTGGACAGGGGGTAACATTCAGTACTTC
>TRBV5-6|TRBD1|TRBJ2-1|few
CASSLGTGSYNEQFF
TGTGCCAGCAGCTTAGGGACAGGGTCCTACAATGAGCAGTTCTTC
>TRBV5-1|NA|TRBJ2-1|NA
CASSLATGSSYNEQFF
TGCGCCAGCAGCTTGGCGACAGGCAGCTCCTACAATGAGCAGTTCTTC
>TRBV9|TRBD1|TRBJ1-1|medium-sized
CASSPYWTGNTEAFF
TGTGCCAGCAGCCCTTACTGGACAGGGAACACTGAAGCTTTCTTT
>TRBV18|NA|TRBJ2-7|NA
CASSPAGSSYEQYF
TGTGCCAGCTCACCAGCCGGGAGCTCCTACGAGCAGTACTTC
>TRBV6-5|NA|TRBJ2-7|NA
CASSALGSAENF
TGTGCCAGCAGTGCCCTAGGGAGTGCAGAGAACTTC
>TRBV4-1|NA|TRBJ1-3|few
CASSQEPGGPGNTIYF
TGCGCCAGCAGCCAGGAGCCCGGGGGGCCCGGAAACACCATATATTTT
>TRBV9|TRBD1|TRBJ1-4|few
CASSSRGDRYEKLFF
TGTGCCAGCAGCTCTAGGGGGGACAGATACGAAAAACTGTTTTTT
>TRBV15|NA|TRBJ1-1|NA
CATSREWVGNRAEAFF
TGTGCCACCAGCAGAGAGTGGGTGGGTAACAGGGCCGAAGCTTTCTTT
>TRBV7-6|TRBD1|TRBJ2-2|NA
CASRPTGGHTGELFF
TGTGCCAGCAGGCCGACAGGGGGCCACACCGGGGAGCTGTTTTTT
>TRBV6-5|TRBD1|TRBJ1-1|once
CASSYSGTGAMWEAFF
TGTGCCAGCAGTTACTCGGGGACAGGGGCGATGTGGGAAGCTTTCTTT
>TRBV28|TRBD2|TRBJ2-4|NA
CASKQGGIAKNIQYF
TGTGCCAGCAAGCAGGGAGGGATAGCCAAAAACATTCAGTACTTC
>TRBV4-1|NA|TRBJ2-7|NA
CASSQEEGSPTYEQYF
TGCGCCAGCAGCCAAGAGGAGGGAAGCCCGACCTACGAGCAGTACTTC
>TRBV5-4|NA|TRBJ1-4|NA
CASSLTGSNEKLFF
TGTGCCAGCAGCTTGACAGGGAGTAATGAAAAACTGTTTTTT
>TRBV28|TRBD2|TRBJ2-3|NA
CASSPGLAASPDTQYF
TGTGCCAGCAGTCCCGGACTAGCGGCGAGCCCAGATACGCAGTATTTT
>TRBV19|TRBD1|TRBJ1-2|NA
CASSIGPGGDYGYTF
TGTGCCAGTAGTATCGGACCAGGGGGAGACTATGGCTACACCTTC
>TRBV2|NA|TRBJ1-6|NA
CASSDGRGLRVSPLHF
TGTGCCAGCAGTGATGGAAGGGGACTGAGAGTTTCACCCCTCCACTTT
>TRBV7-8|NA|TRBJ1-1|few
CASSLDGARAFF
TGTGCCAGCAGCTTAGATGGGGCGAGAGCTTTCTTT
>TRBV5-1|TRBD1|TRBJ2-1|NA
CASSFDGTGGGDGQFF
TGCGCCAGCAGCTTTGACGGGACAGGAGGGGGTGATGGGCAGTTCTTC
>TRBV19|TRBD1|TRBJ1-4|few
CASRSTGGGEKLFF
TGTGCCAGTAGATCGACAGGGGGCGGTGAAAAACTGTTTTTT
>TRBV5-4|TRBD2|TRBJ2-7|NA
CASSFKTSGRGEQYF
TGTGCCAGCAGCTTTAAGACTAGCGGGAGAGGCGAGCAGTACTTC
>TRBV28|TRBD2|TRBJ2-7|few
CASSETSGGTKGEQYF
TGTGCCAGCAGCGAGACTAGCGGGGGAACGAAGGGCGAGCAGTACTTC
>TRBV19|TRBD1|TRBJ2-7|NA
CASSDRTGTYEQYF
TGTGCCAGTAGTGATCGGACAGGGACCTACGAGCAGTACTTC
>TRBV6-5|TRBD1|TRBJ2-5|NA
CASSYAIQGQETQYF
TGTGCCAGCAGTTACGCAATACAGGGGCAAGAGACCCAGTACTTC
>TRBV4-1|TRBD2|TRBJ2-5|NA
CASSVGLMQGTQYF
TGCGCCAGCAGCGTGGGACTAATGCAAGGGACCCAGTACTTC
>TRBV30|NA|TRBJ2-5|NA
CAWTLGPLRGETQYF
TGTGCCTGGACCCTGGGACCCCTCCGGGGGGAGACCCAGTACTTC
>TRBV18|NA|TRBJ1-4|NA
CASSPIRDEKLFF
TGTGCCAGCTCCCCGATCAGGGATGAAAAACTGTTTTTT
>TRBV2|NA|TRBJ2-3|NA
CASIPPSLSRGTPTDTQYF
TGTGCCAGCATTCCCCCCTCCCTGTCTCGCGGGACTCCCACAGATACGCAGTATTTT